The entry that follows covers one T cell receptor beta chain sequence. No antigen is known for it. This sample is drawn from a study of cytomegalovirus exposure and HLA in healthy donors. Across the whole study: Among the 400 or so donors who were genotyped, about 86% fell in the genetic ancestry cluster that is associated with self-reported Caucasian donors. The study's findings and limits: The productive fraction for most TCR beta V segments was about 87% or about 30% in an earlier analysis. TCR beta chains numbering approximately 150 were designated cytomegalovirus-associated. Three CMV-associated chains proved CMV antigen-specific in vitro.

Germline V lookup: CDR1 MRHNA, CDR2 SNTAGT. CDR3 length: 15 amino acids. Trimming removed 8 bases at V and 5 bases at J, with 21 bases between. Researchers ran the PCR with 60 Vbeta and 13 Jbeta primers. The assay was immunoSEQ multiplex PCR, and TCRdb's table has in-frame clones only and misses some. The data show approximately 200,000 clones, around 80% seen once. J is TRBJ2-5 and V is TRBV6-4; D may be TRBD2 (6 bases). The source is a woman in her thirties in good health and CMV-seropositive. Sequenced: PBMCs. The CDR3 nucleotides read TGTGCCAGCTCCCGGGACGGAGGGATGTGGGAGACCCAGTACTTC. It codes for CASSRDGGMWETQYF.